These 22 T cell receptor beta chains share one sample of origin, sequenced in a study of OX40 agonist ivuxolimab in advanced cancers. TCRdb's table, derived via immunoSEQ multiplex PCR, lists solely in-frame clones and lacks some. This sample has fewer than 140,000 clones, with less than 95% found just once. The starting material was CD4+ or CD8+ T cells sorted from blood, obtained in a trial of the OX40 agonist ivuxolimab. The receptors here all came from an adult with an advanced solid tumor such as melanoma, head and neck, liver or kidney cancer.

The chain recombines TRBV29-1 with TRBJ1-2, with D possibly TRBD1 on 5 matching bases. Trimming took 7 bases from V and 2 from J, leaving 8 bases between them. Germline V gives CDR1 SQVTM, CDR2 ANQGSEA. The length of the CDR3 is 11 residues. In DNA, the CDR3 is TGCAGCGCTGCAGGGAACTATGGCTACACCTTC. It encodes CSAAGNYGYTF.

This clone was picked up one time. The J gene is TRBJ2-3, the V gene TRBV5-1; the match to TRBD1 covers 12 bases. The CDR3 runs 16 residues. Germline loops: CDR1 SGHRS, CDR2 YFSETQ. After removal of 1 base from V and 4 bases from J, the junction contained 4 bases not matched to a gene. The chain's CDR3 is CASSLSGTGGPDTQYF. CDR3 in DNA: TGCGCCAGCAGCTTGTCCGGGACAGGGGGCCCAGATACGCAGTATTTT. Using reference TRBV5-1 and TRBJ2-3 for the parts outside the CDR3, the full variable domain is KAGVTQTPRYLIKTRGQQVTLSCSPISGHRSVSWYQQTPGQGLQFLFEYFSETQRNKGNFPGRFSGRQFSNSRSEMNVSTLELGDSALYLCASSLSGTGGPDTQYFGPGTRLTVL.

The chain combines TRBV5-6 with TRBJ2-4, with 7 bases fitting TRBD1. The CDR3 is 15 amino acids. With V trimmed by 1 base and J by 1 base, 2 bases remained unmatched. Looked up from germline, CDR1 is SGHDT and CDR2 is YYEEEE. The CDR3 reads CASSLMDRAKNIQYF. The CDR3 nucleotides are TGTGCCAGCAGCTTGATGGACAGGGCCAAAAACATTCAGTACTTC.

This chain uses TRBV6-5 with TRBJ2-7; D may correspond to TRBD1 or TRBD2 (5 bases each). This CDR3 comprises 15 residues. Trimming left V 6 bases short and J 4 bases short, with 19 bases between. CDR1 and CDR2 from the germline V gene are MNHEY and SVGAGI. The CDR3 loop is CASRVSRDGTYEQYF. CDR3 DNA: TGTGCCAGCAGGGTTAGCCGGGACGGCACATACGAGCAGTACTTC.

This chain joins TRBV6-1 and TRBJ1-4; tentative D call: TRBD1 (5 bases). V was clipped by 3 bases and J by 14 bases, with 19 bases between them. Per germline, CDR1 MNHNS and CDR2 SASEGT. This CDR3 contains 14 residues. This CDR3 reads CASSDLPRDPRLFF. The CDR3 coding sequence is TGTGCCAGCAGTGATCTACCCCGGGACCCAAGGCTGTTTTTT.

The chain carries TRBV4-3 and TRBJ1-1; 9 nucleotides line up with TRBD1. Per germline, CDR1 LGHNA and CDR2 YSLEER. The junction had 5 bases not matched to a gene; V was cut back by 1 base and J by 5 bases. CDR3 length: 15 amino acids. DNA of the CDR3: TGCGCCAGCAGCCAAGGAAGACAGGGGGAAACTGAAGCTTTCTTT. Encoded protein: CASSQGRQGETEAFF.

The chain links TRBV7-8 to TRBJ1-1, with TRBD1 as a possible D gene (5 bases). Deletions cut 1 base from V and 1 base from J, with 13 bases between. CDR3 length: 16 residues. Germline-derived CDR1 and CDR2 are SGHVS and FQNEAQ. CDR3 nucleotide sequence: TGTGCCAGCAGCTTAGATTCCGCCGGGGGGAACACTGAAGCTTTCTTT. The encoded protein is CASSLDSAGGNTEAFF. Full variable domain (outside the CDR3, taken from reference TRBV7-8 and TRBJ1-1): GAGVSQSPRYKVAKRGQDVALRCDPISGHVSLFWYQQALGQGPEFLTYFQNEAQLDKSGLPSDRFFAERPEGSVSTLKIQRTQQEDSAVYLCASSLDSAGGNTEAFFGQGTRLTVV.

The sample holds a few counts of this clone. This chain joins TRBV29-1 and TRBJ1-5; 7 bases fit TRBD1. The CDR3 is 15 residues long. Losses at the gene ends were 5 bases for V and 2 bases for J; bases not matched to a gene: 9. Germline values: CDR1 SQVTM, CDR2 ANQGSEA. CDR3 protein: CSVQQGTHGNQPQHF. CDR3 bases: TGCAGCGTTCAACAGGGGACTCATGGCAATCAGCCCCAGCATTTT.

This chain links TRBV6-1 with TRBJ2-4, with 7 positions matching TRBD1. Germline CDR1 is MNHNS and CDR2 is SASEGT. CDR3 length: 14 residues. V lost 6 bases to trimming and J lost 1 base; unmatched junction nucleotides: 3. This CDR3 reads CASRDRAAKNIQYF. As DNA, the CDR3 is TGTGCCAGCAGAGACAGGGCGGCCAAAAACATTCAGTACTTC.

The chain carries TRBV4-3 and TRBJ1-2, with TRBD1 identical over 7 bases. Trimming cost V 3 bases and J 3 bases; bases outside gene matches: 4. This CDR3 comprises 14 residues. Germline V gives CDR1 LGHNA, CDR2 YSLEER. CDR3 sequence reads: CASSQITGDYGYTF. As DNA, the CDR3 is TGCGCCAGCAGCCAGATAACAGGGGACTATGGCTACACCTTC.

The genes are TRBV18 and TRBJ2-5; weak D call: TRBD1 (6 bases). Trimming cost V 3 bases and J 5 bases, with 13 bases left between them. This CDR3 spans 14 amino acids. Per germline, CDR1 KGHSH and CDR2 LQKENI. CDR3 bases: TGTGCCAGCTCACCCGGGACACCACCTGAGACCCAGTACTTC. Translated: CASSPGTPPETQYF.

This sequence joins TRBV5-4 and TRBJ2-6; the match to TRBD1 covers 7 bases. This CDR3 is 16 amino acids long. Germline V lookup: CDR1 SGHNT, CDR2 YYREEE (reference sequence). The V segment lost 0 bases and the J segment 2 bases; nucleotides outside the gene matches: 2. The CDR3 nucleotides read TGTGCCAGCAGCTTGGATACAGGGGCTGGGGCCAACGTCCTGACTTTC. Amino acids: CASSLDTGAGANVLTF. Filled out from reference TRBV5-4 and TRBJ2-6, the complete variable domain reads ETGVTQSPTHLIKTRGQQVTLRCSSQSGHNTVSWYQQALGQGPQFIFQYYREEENGRGNFPPRFSGLQFPNYSSELNVNALELDDSALYLCASSLDTGAGANVLTFGAGSRLTVL.

The chain is built from TRBV4-1 and TRBJ2-3, with TRBD2 matching over 15 bases. In germline, CDR1 is MGHRA, CDR2 YSYEKL. CDR3 size: 17 residues. V dropped 1 base and J dropped 5; count of bases not matched to a gene: 4. The CDR3 region has the DNA TGCGCCAGCAGCCAAGTGGGACTAGCGGGGGGAATAGATACGCAGTATTTT. Protein: CASSQVGLAGGIDTQYF.

This chain uses TRBV6-6 with TRBJ1-5, with D possibly TRBD1 on 5 matching bases. Germline-derived CDR1 and CDR2 are MNHNY and SVGAGI (reference sequence). The V end was cut by 2 bases, the J end by 7 bases, with 9 bases between. There are 13 residues in the CDR3. Here the CDR3 reads CASSYGGGQPQHF. CDR3 bases: TGTGCCAGCAGTTACGGGGGAGGGCAGCCCCAGCATTTT.

This chain links TRBV27 with TRBJ2-5, with D tentatively TRBD2 (5 bases). CDR1 is MNHEY and CDR2 is SMNVEV in the germline V gene (reference sequence). The CDR3 consists of 11 residues. The germline V and J ends were trimmed by 7 bases and 5 bases, with 8 bases remaining between them. This CDR3 reads CASTRGETQYF. The CDR3 coding sequence is TGTGCCAGCACCCGAGGGGAGACCCAGTACTTC.

Regarding this clone: The junction shows a germline mismatch at one end, possibly a read error. The chain combines TRBV20-1 with TRBJ2-7; 9 nucleotides match TRBD1. Germline V gene data show CDR1 as DFQATT and CDR2 as SNEGSKA (reference sequence). CDR3 size: 11 residues. Here the CDR3 reads CSATYRDRVNF. CDR3 DNA: TGCAGTGCTACATACCGGGACAGGGTAAACTTC.

The rearrangement links TRBV30 to TRBJ1-1; D gene unclear. Trimming pared 1 base from V and 0 bases from J, leaving 12 bases between. This CDR3 region has 15 residues. Germline V CDR1 and CDR2: GTSNPN, SVGIG (reference sequence). The CDR3 bases are TGTGCCTGGAGTGATCCCACCATTATGAACACTGAAGCTTTCTTT. Its translation is CAWSDPTIMNTEAFF.

The chain joins TRBV27 to TRBJ2-7; TRBD1 matches 9 bases. The CDR3 runs to 15 residues. Germline V lookup: CDR1 MNHEY, CDR2 SMNVEV (reference sequence). Trimming at V came to 6 bases and at J to 3 bases, leaving 9 bases not matched to a gene. CDR3 sequence (DNA): TGTGCCAGCAGGGGATCCGGGACAGGGAGCTACGAGCAGTACTTC. Encoded protein: CASRGSGTGSYEQYF.

This clone was recorded once. At one end the junction does not follow the germline gene, possibly because of a read error. The chain recombines TRBV5-8 with TRBJ1-1; D gene uncertain. The CDR3 is 12 amino acids. The germline gives CDR1 SGHTS, CDR2 YDEGEE. CDR3 nucleotide sequence: TGTGCCAGCAACTTGGGAGGAACTGAAGCTTTCTTT. Amino acids: CASNLGGTEAFF.

V is TRBV2 and J is TRBJ1-6; D is uncertain. V was pared by 2 bases and J by 5 bases, with 10 bases between. The CDR3 has 15 residues. Germline values: CDR1 SNHLY, CDR2 FYNNEI. The CDR3, as DNA: TGTGCCAGCAGTGAAACACAGCACCATAATTCACCCCTCCACTTT. It encodes CASSETQHHNSPLHF.

The chain is built from TRBV9 and TRBJ1-1; D uncertain. V was shortened by 5 bases and J by 1 base, with 6 bases between the two germline ends. The CDR3 has 12 residues. CDR1 and CDR2 from the germline V gene are SGDLS and YYNGEE. The CDR3 bases are TGTGCCAGCAGTTTAGAGAACACTGAAGCTTTCTTT. Translated: CASSLENTEAFF.

The chain is built from TRBV10-3 and TRBJ2-3; tentatively, D is TRBD2 (5 bases). CDR1 ENHRY and CDR2 SYGVKD come from the germline V gene. V shed 8 bases and J shed 0 bases, with 9 bases lying between them. This CDR3 contains 13 residues. CDR3 bases: TGTGCCATCCTACGGACTAGCACAGATACGCAGTATTTT. It codes for CAILRTSTDTQYF.